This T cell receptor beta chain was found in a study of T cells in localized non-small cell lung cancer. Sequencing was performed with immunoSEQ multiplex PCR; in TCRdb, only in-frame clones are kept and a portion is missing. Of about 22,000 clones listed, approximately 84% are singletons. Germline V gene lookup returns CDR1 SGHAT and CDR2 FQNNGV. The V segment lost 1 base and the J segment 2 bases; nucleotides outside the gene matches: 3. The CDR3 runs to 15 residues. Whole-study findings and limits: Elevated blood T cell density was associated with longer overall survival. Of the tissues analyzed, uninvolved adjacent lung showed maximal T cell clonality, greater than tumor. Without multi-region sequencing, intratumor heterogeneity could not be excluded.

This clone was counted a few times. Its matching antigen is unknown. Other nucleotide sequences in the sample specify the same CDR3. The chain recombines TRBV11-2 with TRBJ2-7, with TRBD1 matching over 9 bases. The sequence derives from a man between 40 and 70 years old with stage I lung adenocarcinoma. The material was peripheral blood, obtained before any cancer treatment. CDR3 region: CASSLVGQGTYEQYF. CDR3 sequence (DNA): TGTGCCAGCAGCTTAGTAGGACAGGGGACCTACGAGCAGTACTTC.